This TCR beta chain is from a study of cytomegalovirus exposure and HLA in healthy donors. Overall study: Genotyping showed 70% to 90% of almost 400 donors falling in the Caucasian-associated ancestry cluster. Study results and caveats: Across donors, sequencing depth was assumed by presence/absence analyses to be roughly uniform. Per a prior analysis, the majority of TCR beta V segments were productive roughly 87% or roughly 30% of the time.

Notes on this clone: Its antigen remains unidentified.

Donors sampled were nominally healthy, though unrecorded immune exposures were likely. The CDR3 runs to 15 residues. CDR1 and CDR2 from the germline V gene are SGHRS and YFSETQ. The ends lost 0 bases at V and 2 bases at J; junction bases unmatched: 3. It was with 60 Vbeta and 13 Jbeta primers that the PCR ran. TCRdb's copy holds only in-frame clones and misses some; the assay was immunoSEQ multiplex PCR. The sample spans under 200,000 clones; the ten largest clones claim almost 6.5%. Specimen: PBMCs. This chain joins TRBV5-1 and TRBJ2-3, with 7 bases lining up with TRBD2. This TCR was recovered from a man aged 25 to 40 in good health and CMV-seronegative. This chain's CDR3 is CASSLETSYTDTQYF. The CDR3 DNA reads TGCGCCAGCAGCTTGGAGACTAGCTACACAGATACGCAGTATTTT. The whole variable domain, filled in from reference TRBV5-1 and TRBJ2-3, reads KAGVTQTPRYLIKTRGQQVTLSCSPISGHRSVSWYQQTPGQGLQFLFEYFSETQRNKGNFPGRFSGRQFSNSRSEMNVSTLELGDSALYLCASSLETSYTDTQYFGPGTRLTVL.